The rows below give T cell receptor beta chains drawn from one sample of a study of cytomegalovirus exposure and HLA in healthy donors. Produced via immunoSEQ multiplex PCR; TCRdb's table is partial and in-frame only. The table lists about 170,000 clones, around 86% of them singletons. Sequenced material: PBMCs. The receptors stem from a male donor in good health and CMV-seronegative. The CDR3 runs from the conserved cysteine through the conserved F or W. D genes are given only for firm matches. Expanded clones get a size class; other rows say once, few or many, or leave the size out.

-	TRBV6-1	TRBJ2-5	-	TGTGCCAGCAGTGAACTAGCACAAGAGACCCAGTACTTC	CASSELAQETQYF
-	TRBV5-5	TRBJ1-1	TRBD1	TGTGCCAGCAGCCGCGCCCAGGTGACAGGGTGGGTGAACACTGAAGCTTTCTTT	CASSRAQVTGWVNTEAFF
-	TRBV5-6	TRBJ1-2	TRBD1	TGTGCCAGCAGCTGGGGGACAGGGCAAGCTAACTATGGCTACACCTTC	CASSWGTGQANYGYTF
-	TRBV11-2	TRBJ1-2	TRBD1	TGTGCCAGCAGCTTAGGACAGGGATATGGCTACACCTTC	CASSLGQGYGYTF
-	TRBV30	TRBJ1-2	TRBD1	TGTGCCTCGAACAGGGGGCTTGGCTATGGCTACACCTTC	CASNRGLGYGYTF
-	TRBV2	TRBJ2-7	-	TGTGCCAGCAGTGACACGGGGGATCTTGGGATCGAGTACTTC	CASSDTGDLGIEYF
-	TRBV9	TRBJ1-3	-	TGTGCCAGCAGCGAGATTCGGTCCGGAAACACCATATATTTT	CASSEIRSGNTIYF
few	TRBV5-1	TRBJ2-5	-	TGCGCCAGCAGCTTGGCAGGGAGGAAGGAGACCCAGTACTTC	CASSLAGRKETQYF
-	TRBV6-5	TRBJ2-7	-	TGTGCCAGCAGCTATAGAGGGAGCGAGCAGTACTTC	CASSYRGSEQYF
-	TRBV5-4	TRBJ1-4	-	TGTGCCAGCAGCTGGGCAGGGAATGAAAAACTGTTTTTT	CASSWAGNEKLFF
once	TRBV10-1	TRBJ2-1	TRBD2	TGCGCCAGCAGTGAGTCTAGCGGGGGATGGCCCGAGCAGTTCTTC	CASSESSGGWPEQFF
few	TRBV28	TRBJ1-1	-	TGTGCCAGCAGTTTGGGGGGAATGAACACTGAAGCTTTCTTT	CASSLGGMNTEAFF
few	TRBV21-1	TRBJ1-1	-	TGTGCCAGCAGCAAAGGCTGGGGACAGTTCGAGAACACTGAAGCTTTCTTT	CASSKGWGQFENTEAFF
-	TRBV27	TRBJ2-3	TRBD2	TGTGCCAGCACCGCCCTCGGACTAGGCGGCACAGATACGCAGTATTTT	CASTALGLGGTDTQYF
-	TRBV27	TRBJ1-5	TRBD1	TGTGCCAGCAGTTTGCTTTCTCCGGGACAGGGGCTAGTAAGCAATCAGCCCCAGCATTTT	CASSLLSPGQGLVSNQPQHF
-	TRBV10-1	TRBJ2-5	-	TGCGCCAGCAGTGCCTCGGGACAAGAGACCCAGTACTTC	CASSASGQETQYF
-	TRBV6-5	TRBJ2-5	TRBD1	TGTGCCAGCCGTTGGGACAGGGGGCGGGAGACCCAGTACTTC	CASRWDRGRETQYF
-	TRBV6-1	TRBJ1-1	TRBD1	TGTGCCACCCTCGGGGCAGGGGGCACTGAAGCTTTCTTT	CATLGAGGTEAFF
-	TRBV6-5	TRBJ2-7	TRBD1	TGTGCCAGCAGCCAACTGACAGGGAGCTCCTACGAGCAGTACTTC	CASSQLTGSSYEQYF
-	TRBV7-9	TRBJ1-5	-	TGTGCCAGCAGCCTCACAGGTTATCAGCCCCAGCATTTT	CASSLTGYQPQHF
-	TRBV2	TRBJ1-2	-	TGTGCCAGCGGTTATATCGGACAGTTTGGCTACACCTTC	CASGYIGQFGYTF
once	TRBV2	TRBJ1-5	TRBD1	TGTGCCAGCAGTGAGTTGGGACAGGGGCCCGGCCGGCCCCAGCATTTT	CASSELGQGPGRPQHF
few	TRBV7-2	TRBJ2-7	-	TGTGCCAGCAGCTTGCGTTACGAGCAGTACTTC	CASSLRYEQYF
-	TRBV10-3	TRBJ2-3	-	TGTGCCATCAGTTCGACACGACGAACAAGCACAGATACGCAGTATTTT	CAISSTRRTSTDTQYF